This T cell receptor beta chain originates from a study of cytomegalovirus exposure and HLA in healthy donors. About the research overall: Both the roughly 120 validation repertoires and the roughly 640 first-cohort repertoires used the same platform, as reported by a later analysis. Overall study results and limits: Rarity marked most TCR sequences, yet some public TCRs occurred in many donors. A later analysis found first-cohort TCR clusters tended to co-occur in the 120 validation repertoires. Some TCR beta chains (roughly 160 of them) were listed as cytomegalovirus-associated.

Regarding this clone: The target antigen is unknown.

The data were produced by immunoSEQ multiplex PCR, yet TCRdb's version contains in-frame clones alone and is incomplete. The sample has around 70,000 clones, about 93% seen once. The clonotype was recovered from a woman between 18 and 29 years old in good health and CMV-seropositive. The sequenced sample consisted of PBMCs.

This CDR3 is CASSRTGLRRVTEAFF. Here the CDR3 DNA reads TGTGCCAGCAGCCGTACGGGCCTCCGGCGGGTCACTGAAGCTTTCTTT. The chain employs TRBV11-2 and TRBJ1-1; the D is unclear. V lost 5 bases and J lost 4, with 20 bases in between. CDR3 length: 16 residues. Germline CDR1 reads SGHAT; CDR2 reads FQNNGV.